This T cell receptor beta chain was recovered during a study of blood T cell repertoires in COVID-19. Study at large: T cells, B-cell-depleted T cells, or PBMCs supplied cDNA or gDNA.

Trimming took off 4 bases at V and 4 bases at J, with 17 bases between the two ends. Germline CDR1 is SEHNR and CDR2 is FQNEAQ (reference sequence). The CDR3 is 16 residues long. The repertoire was sequenced with immunoSEQ multiplex PCR; TCRdb's copy has only in-frame clones and lacks some. The table includes some 100,000 clones, less than 90% detected once. Material for sequencing was peripheral blood. This clonotype was obtained from a woman aged 55 to 70 with acute or convalescent COVID-19. This sequence joins TRBV7-9 and TRBJ2-1, with a tentative D call TRBD2 (7 bases). This chain's CDR3 is CASSWGGGRGYNEQFF. The CDR3 DNA follows: TGTGCCAGCAGCTGGGGAGGGGGGAGAGGGTACAATGAGCAGTTCTTC.